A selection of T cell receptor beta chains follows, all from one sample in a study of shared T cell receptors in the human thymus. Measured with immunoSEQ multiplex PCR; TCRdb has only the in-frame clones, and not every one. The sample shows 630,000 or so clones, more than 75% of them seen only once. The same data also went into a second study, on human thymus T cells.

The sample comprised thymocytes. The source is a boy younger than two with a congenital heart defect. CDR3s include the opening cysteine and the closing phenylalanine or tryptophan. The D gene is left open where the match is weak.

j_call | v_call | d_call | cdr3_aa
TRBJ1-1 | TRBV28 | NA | CASSPSRGADEAFF
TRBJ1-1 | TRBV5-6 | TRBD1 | CASSPRTGEGDTEAFF
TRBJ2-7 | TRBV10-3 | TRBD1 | CAISGDRVYEQYF
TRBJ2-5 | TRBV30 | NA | CARTIGQGGETQYF
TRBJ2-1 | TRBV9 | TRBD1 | CASSLNRGGDNEQFF
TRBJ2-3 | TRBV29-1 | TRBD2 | CSVHTSVTDTQYF
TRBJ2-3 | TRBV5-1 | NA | CASSLVGTTRTDTQYF
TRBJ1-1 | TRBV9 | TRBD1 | CASSPRDRGTEAFF
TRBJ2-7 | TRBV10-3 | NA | CAISRSKPYEQYF
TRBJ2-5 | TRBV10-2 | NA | CASSEWGGAQETQYF
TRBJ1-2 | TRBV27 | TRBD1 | CASRTGYDGYTF
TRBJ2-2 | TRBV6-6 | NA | CASSYRWGDTGELFF
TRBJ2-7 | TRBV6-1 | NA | CASSYPGNEQYF
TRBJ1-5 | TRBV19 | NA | CASSTTPTGRQDQPQHF
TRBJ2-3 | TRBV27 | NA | CASSSYGGNRDTQYF
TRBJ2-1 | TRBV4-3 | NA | CASSQDKPDIHSYNEQFF
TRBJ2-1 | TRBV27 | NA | CASSFYRGRLDEQFF
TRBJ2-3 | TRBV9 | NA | CASSVPGSSAHDTQYF
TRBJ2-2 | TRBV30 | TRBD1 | CAWSFNRGTGELFF
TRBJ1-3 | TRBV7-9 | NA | CASSLPTSGYRNTIYF
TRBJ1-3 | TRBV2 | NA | CASSKPGLSGNTIYF
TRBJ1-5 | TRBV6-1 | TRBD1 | CASSRDRANQPQHF
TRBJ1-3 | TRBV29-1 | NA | CSVRKGHFENTIYF
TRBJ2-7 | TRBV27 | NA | CASSLSAGYEQYF
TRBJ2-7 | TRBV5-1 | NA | CASSLATTPACEQYF
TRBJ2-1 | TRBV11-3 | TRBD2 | CASSLRLAGKGEQFF
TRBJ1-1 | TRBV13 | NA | CASSLSSGVGVEAFF
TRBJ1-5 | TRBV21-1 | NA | CASSKRGVGYQPQHF
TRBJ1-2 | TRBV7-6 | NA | CAGRGQYANYGYTF
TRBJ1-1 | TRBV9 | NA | CASSVEGSGNTEAFF
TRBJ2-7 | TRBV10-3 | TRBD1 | CAISEPGQGYEQYF
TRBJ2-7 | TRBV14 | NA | CASSPVPSYEQYF
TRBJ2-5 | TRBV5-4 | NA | CASSWRDQETQYF
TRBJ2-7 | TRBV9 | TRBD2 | CASSVGPGRETSGRYEQYF
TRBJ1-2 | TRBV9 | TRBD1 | CASSLRQGVFYGYTF
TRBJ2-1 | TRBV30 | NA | CAWRGGRASYNEQFF
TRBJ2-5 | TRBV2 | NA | CASSTLPGCPDQETQYF
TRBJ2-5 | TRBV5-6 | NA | CASSLAREEETQYF
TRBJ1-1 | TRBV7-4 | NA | CASSLARTVRNTEAFF
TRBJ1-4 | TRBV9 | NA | CASSREGGLDEKLFF
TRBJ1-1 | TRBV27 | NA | CASSTRDTNTEAFF
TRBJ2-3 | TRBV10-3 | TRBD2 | CAISESTRLAGLTDTQYF
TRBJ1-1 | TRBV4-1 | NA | CASSQDRLTEAFF
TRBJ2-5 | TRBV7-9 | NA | CASSPLETQYF
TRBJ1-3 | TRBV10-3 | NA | CAISETSAGVSSGNTIYF
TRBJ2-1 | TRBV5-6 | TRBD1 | CASSFGTGAKREKGNEQFF
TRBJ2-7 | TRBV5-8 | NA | CASSLPSYEQYF
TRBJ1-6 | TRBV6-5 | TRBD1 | CASSNRDRDDSPLHF
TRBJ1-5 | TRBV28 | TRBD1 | CASNIQGRLSNQPQHF
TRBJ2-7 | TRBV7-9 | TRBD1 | CASSHEDRGRREQYF
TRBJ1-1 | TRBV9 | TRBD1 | CASSVVGQGASEAFF
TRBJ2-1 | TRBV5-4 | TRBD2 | CASSQTSDPYNEQFF
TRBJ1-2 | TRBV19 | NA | CASSTSQYGYTF